The 18 T cell receptor beta chains given below trace back to one sample, sequenced in a study of cytomegalovirus exposure and HLA in healthy donors. Method: immunoSEQ multiplex PCR; TCRdb's copy keeps in-frame clones and lacks some. This sample has about 250,000 clones, with more than 85% found just once. The specimen was PBMCs. These receptor sequences come from a man aged 18 to 29 in good health and CMV-seropositive.

The V and J genes are TRBV10-1 and TRBJ2-7; D gene ambiguous. Germline V CDR1 and CDR2: WNHNN, SYGVQD (reference sequence). With 7 bases removed from V and 3 bases from J, the gap between germline ends came to 19 bases. The CDR3 sequence is 15 residues long. CDR3 sequence reads: CASTPTGTPNYEQYF. The CDR3 DNA follows: TGCGCCAGCACTCCTACCGGAACACCTAACTACGAGCAGTACTTC.

The chain employs TRBV29-1 and TRBJ2-5, with D tentatively TRBD1 (5 bases). V gave up 5 bases and J gave up 1 base, with 8 bases separating them. The germline CDR1 and CDR2 sequences are SQVTM and ANQGSEA. This CDR3 is built from 12 residues. The CDR3 region is CSVSQGQETQYF. Here the CDR3 DNA reads TGCAGCGTTTCGCAGGGCCAAGAGACCCAGTACTTC.

The chain employs TRBV7-2 and TRBJ2-7; no reliable D call. Trimming took 1 base from V and 7 from J, leaving 8 bases between them. In germline, CDR1 is SGHTA, CDR2 FQGNSA. This CDR3 has 12 amino acids. CDR3: CASSLVGLEQYF. The CDR3 DNA is TGTGCCAGCAGCTTAGTGGGTCTTGAGCAGTACTTC.

The gene calls are TRBV29-1 and TRBJ2-2, with 7 positions matching TRBD2. Germline V lookup: CDR1 SQVTM, CDR2 ANQGSEA. Trimming at V came to 4 bases and at J to 0 bases, leaving 8 bases not matched to a gene. This CDR3 spans 16 amino acids. CDR3 residues: CSVAGGRKPNTGELFF. CDR3 DNA: TGCAGCGTTGCGGGGGGTCGAAAACCGAACACCGGGGAGCTGTTTTTT.

The chain links TRBV19 to TRBJ1-2, with 10 nucleotides matching TRBD1. The CDR3 loop spans 15 amino acids. Trimming removed 5 bases from V and 7 bases from J; junction bases left unmatched: 10. Germline CDR1 reads LNHDA; CDR2 reads SQIVND (reference sequence). The CDR3 DNA reads TGTGCCAGTAGTGAGGACAGGGGGTATTCCTCTGGCTACACCTTC. Translating gives CASSEDRGYSSGYTF.

The genes are TRBV4-1 and TRBJ2-7, with TRBD1 identical over 7 bases. The CDR3 loop spans 12 amino acids. Germline loops: CDR1 MGHRA, CDR2 YSYEKL. V dropped 4 bases and J dropped 6; count of bases not matched to a gene: 3. In DNA form, the CDR3 reads TGCGCCAGCAGCCTGACAGGGATCGAGCAGTACTTC. This sequence encodes CASSLTGIEQYF.

DNA for the CDR3: TGCGCCAGCAGCCAATATCACAGGGGTATCGACGAGCAGTACTTC. The encoded protein is CASSQYHRGIDEQYF. V and J are TRBV4-3 and TRBJ2-7, with 7 bases that match TRBD1. CDR3 length: 15 residues. Trimming cost V 2 bases and J 5 bases; bases outside gene matches: 9. Per the germline V gene, CDR1 is LGHNA and CDR2 is YSLEER.

V gene TRBV7-9 combines with J gene TRBJ2-2, with 10 bases matching TRBD2. Germline trimming cut 5 bases from V and 5 bases from J; bases unmatched to any gene: 8. The CDR3 is 16 residues long. Germline values: CDR1 SEHNR, CDR2 FQNEAQ (reference sequence). In nucleotides, the CDR3 is TGTGCCAGCAGCGCTAAAGGACTAGCGGATACCGGGGAGCTGTTTTTT. Translation gives CASSAKGLADTGELFF.

This clone showed up just once. This chain links TRBV5-1 with TRBJ2-1; 13 bases are shared with TRBD2. After removal of 5 bases from V and 2 bases from J, the junction contained 4 bases not matched to a gene. In germline, CDR1 is SGHRS, CDR2 YFSETQ. The CDR3 sequence is 16 residues long. CDR3 DNA sequence: TGCGCCAGCAGTCCGGGACTAGCGGGAACCTACAATGAGCAGTTCTTC. Amino acids: CASSPGLAGTYNEQFF.

The V gene is TRBV13, the J gene TRBJ2-1; TRBD2 aligns across 14 bases. From germline, CDR1 is PRHDT and CDR2 FYEKMQ (reference sequence). This CDR3 is 15 amino acids long. J lost 9 bases, V lost 4 bases, and 5 bases had no gene match. The CDR3 region is CASSSTSGRVREQFF. For the CDR3, the DNA is TGTGCCAGCAGCTCGACTAGCGGGAGGGTACGTGAGCAGTTCTTC.

The rearrangement uses TRBV6-1 and TRBJ2-7; TRBD1 matches at 8 bases. Per the germline V gene, CDR1 is MNHNS and CDR2 is SASEGT. J gave up 4 bases and V 5 bases, and 10 bases lay outside the gene matches. This CDR3 is 15 amino acids long. In DNA form, the CDR3 reads TGTGCCAGCAGTTCTCCCCGGGACAGGCTATACGAGCAGTACTTC. Amino acids: CASSSPRDRLYEQYF.

The CDR3 spells CASSKTGTGLNYGYTF. The CDR3 DNA reads as TGTGCCAGCAGCAAAACCGGGACAGGTCTTAACTATGGCTACACCTTC. The chain combines TRBV11-2 with TRBJ1-2; 8 positions match TRBD1. The junction had 9 bases not matched to a gene; V was cut back by 5 bases and J by 1 base. The CDR3 is 16 amino acids. The V gene's germline CDR1 is SGHAT and CDR2 FQNNGV.

This chain connects TRBV5-1 to TRBJ2-1, with D maybe TRBD2 (6 bases). Germline CDR1 SGHRS, CDR2 YFSETQ. V dropped 0 bases and J dropped 8 bases, with 12 bases sitting between them. The CDR3 has 14 amino acids. The CDR3 is CASSLETSNDEQFF. The CDR3 DNA sequence: TGCGCCAGCAGCTTGGAAACTAGCAATGATGAGCAGTTCTTC.

The V and J genes are TRBV7-2 and TRBJ1-2; D is perhaps TRBD1 (5 bases). The CDR3 contains 14 residues. V lost 2 bases and J lost 8, with 15 bases in between. The germline V gene encodes CDR1 SGHTA and CDR2 FQGNSA. CDR3: CASSLNPQGYGYTF. In DNA form, the CDR3 reads TGTGCCAGCAGCTTAAATCCCCAGGGCTACGGCTACACCTTC.

As concerns this clone: This CDR3 is also generated by other DNA sequences in the sample. The chain joins TRBV2 to TRBJ1-1; the D gene is possibly TRBD1 (6 bases). V was pared by 6 bases and J by 1 base, with 9 bases between. From germline, CDR1 is SNHLY and CDR2 FYNNEI. The CDR3 sequence is 13 residues long. In DNA form, the CDR3 reads TGTGCCAGCAGGGGACATCCGAACACTGAAGCTTTCTTT. Amino acid sequence: CASRGHPNTEAFF.

V and J are TRBV13 and TRBJ1-1; D is unclear. CDR1 PRHDT and CDR2 FYEKMQ come from the germline V gene (reference sequence). The CDR3 consists of 15 residues. The ends were cut back, 3 bases at V and 5 bases at J, with 16 bases in the middle. The CDR3 loop is CASSFGGITGTEAFF. The CDR3 DNA reads TGTGCCAGCAGCTTCGGTGGAATTACTGGGACTGAAGCTTTCTTT.

V gene TRBV5-1 combines with J gene TRBJ2-1; a possible D gene is TRBD2 (6 bases). Trimming left V 3 bases short and J 2 bases short, with 27 bases between. The germline V gene encodes CDR1 SGHRS and CDR2 YFSETQ. This CDR3 is 20 amino acids long. In DNA form, the CDR3 reads TGCGCCAGCAGCTATCCGCGAAACTCGGGGGAGCGGGTACCCTACAATGAGCAGTTCTTC. It yields the protein CASSYPRNSGERVPYNEQFF. Supplemented by reference TRBV5-1 and TRBJ2-1, the full variable domain reads KAGVTQTPRYLIKTRGQQVTLSCSPISGHRSVSWYQQTPGQGLQFLFEYFSETQRNKGNFPGRFSGRQFSNSRSEMNVSTLELGDSALYLCASSYPRNSGERVPYNEQFFGPGTRLTVL.

The chain couples TRBV7-9 to TRBJ2-2, with D unresolved. The CDR3 sequence is 18 residues long. With 2 bases removed from V and 5 bases from J, the gap between germline ends came to 21 bases. Germline CDR1 SEHNR, CDR2 FQNEAQ (reference sequence). This CDR3 is CASSLWLGPGVGTGELFF. Written as DNA, the CDR3 is TGTGCCAGCAGCTTATGGTTAGGACCCGGCGTTGGAACCGGGGAGCTGTTTTTT.